The sequence of this TCR beta chain was determined in a study of CD8+CD57+ T cells in acquired aplastic anemia. As for the study in general: When averaged, DNA from sorted CD4+ and CD8+ cells came to approximately 3.2 ug. Notes on the study in general: Patients had twenty-nine CD8+ CDR3 sequences in common with controls (the shared set). Patients did not significantly differ from controls in CD8+ Simpson's diversity.

The CDR3 is 17 amino acids. Trimming took off 6 bases at V and 5 bases at J, with 23 bases between the two ends. Germline V gives CDR1 SNHLY, CDR2 FYNNEI. Comment on this clonotype: No antigen is known for it.

Genomic DNA, the template, was used for profiling of the TCR beta VDJ and CDR3. One entry per CDR3 protein, called by TCRdb with MiXCR from the reads. This table has 250,000 to 350,000 distinct CDR3 sequences, roughly 50% appearing once. V and J are TRBV2 and TRBJ2-1; weak D call: TRBD1 (7 bases). The source of this sequence is a human donor with severe aplastic anemia or a healthy control (not recorded which). Sequencing was done on a sample of sorted CD4+, CD8+, or CD8+CD57+ T cells (not recorded which) from PBMCs. CDR3 protein: CASRLRSTGTGDNEQFF. The CDR3 DNA is TGTGCCAGCAGGCTCCGTTCGACAGGGACGGGGGACAATGAGCAGTTCTTC.